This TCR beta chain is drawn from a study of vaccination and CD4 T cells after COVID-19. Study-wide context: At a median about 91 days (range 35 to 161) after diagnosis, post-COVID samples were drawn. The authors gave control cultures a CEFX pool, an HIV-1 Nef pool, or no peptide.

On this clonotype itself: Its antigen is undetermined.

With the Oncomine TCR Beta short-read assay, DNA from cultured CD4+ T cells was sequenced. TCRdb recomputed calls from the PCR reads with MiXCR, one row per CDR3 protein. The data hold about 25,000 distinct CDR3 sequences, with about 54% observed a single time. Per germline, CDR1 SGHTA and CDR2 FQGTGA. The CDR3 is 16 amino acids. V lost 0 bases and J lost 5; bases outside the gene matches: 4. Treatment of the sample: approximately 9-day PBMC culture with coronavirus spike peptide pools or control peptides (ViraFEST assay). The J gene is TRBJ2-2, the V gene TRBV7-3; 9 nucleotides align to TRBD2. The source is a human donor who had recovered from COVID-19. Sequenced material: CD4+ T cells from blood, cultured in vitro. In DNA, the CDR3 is TGTGCCAGCAGCTTAACTCGCGGGAGGGGAACCGGGGAGCTGTTTTTT. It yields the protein CASSLTRGRGTGELFF.